The present T cell receptor beta chain was sequenced within a study of T cell repertoires in cytomegalovirus infection. Study summary: Public TCR beta signatures provided an indication of both CMV infection and a matching HLA type.

The CDR3 length is 13 residues. Germline assignment: CDR1 LNHDA and CDR2 SQIVND (reference sequence). V gave up 7 bases and J gave up 9 bases, with 16 bases separating them. Study-wide points: The study identified carriers of CMV plus the relevant HLA from cumulative public TCR beta family frequency. The ex vivo response showed dominance by HLA-C-restricted CMV-specific TCR beta clonotypes.

TCRdb redid the calling of the reads with MiXCR, one entry per CDR3 protein. This table has hundreds of thousands of distinct CDR3 sequences, about a tenth appearing once. Ten or more counts support this clonotype. Its specificity is not known. The chain combines TRBV19 with TRBJ1-5; D remains ambiguous. The sample taken for sequencing was PBMCs. The receptor was isolated from a human donor in good health (CMV status not recorded). Some clones in this sample may be carry-over from other donors' samples. CDR3: CASNRYPRVPQHF. Here the CDR3 DNA reads TGTGCCAGTAACCGGTACCCACGTGTGCCCCAGCATTTT.